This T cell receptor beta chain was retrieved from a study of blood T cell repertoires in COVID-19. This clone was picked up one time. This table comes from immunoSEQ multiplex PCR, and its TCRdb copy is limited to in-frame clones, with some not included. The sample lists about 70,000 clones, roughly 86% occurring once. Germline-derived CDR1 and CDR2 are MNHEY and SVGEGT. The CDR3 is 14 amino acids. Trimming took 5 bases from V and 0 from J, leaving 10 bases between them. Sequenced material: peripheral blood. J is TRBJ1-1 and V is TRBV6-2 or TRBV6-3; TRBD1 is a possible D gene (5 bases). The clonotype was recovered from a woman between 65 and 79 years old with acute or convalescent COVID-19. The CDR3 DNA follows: TGTGCCAGCAGTGCTGACAGTGTGAACACTGAAGCTTTCTTT. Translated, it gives CASSADSVNTEAFF.